This TCR beta chain came from a study of graft-versus-host responses after intestinal transplantation. About the study: Recipients obtained multivisceral, liver-intestinal, or isolated intestinal transplants.

Comments on this clone: Its antigen is unknown.

Clones were read by immunoSEQ multiplex PCR, and TCRdb kept only the in-frame ones, dropping some. The sample has some 120,000 clones; about nine tenths are singletons. General study results and limits: Subjects displaying graft-donor T cell macrochimerism possessed elevated graft-versus-host to host-versus-graft clonal ratios inside allografts. Some GvH clones were seen earlier in gut or blood, suggesting intestinal origin.

This CDR3 has 14 amino acids. CDR1 and CDR2 from the germline V gene are MNHEY and SMNVEV (reference sequence). V shed 6 bases and J 2 bases; nucleotides not matched to a gene: 2. The genes are TRBV27 and TRBJ1-4; TRBD1 matches 8 bases. Material: unstimulated CD4+ T cells sorted from spleen or lymph node cells, obtained before intestinal transplant. This TCR was recovered from a human donor who received an intestinal transplant. The CDR3 loop reads CASRRTGTNEKLFF. The CDR3 DNA follows: TGTGCCAGCAGAAGGACAGGGACTAATGAAAAACTGTTTTTT.